In its sample, the clone carrying this TCR beta chain was seen many times. The antigen is undetermined. Trimming left V 2 bases short and J 4 bases short, with 11 bases between. The CDR3 runs to 14 residues. The germline V gene encodes CDR1 MNHEY and CDR2 SVGAGI. The data stem from a study of blood T cells in healthy people across ages. Study results and caveats: The lack of PBMC sorting stopped any conclusive naive versus antigen-experienced comparison. Diversity was estimated from one million T cells, and these estimates were considered underestimates.

Then a second PCR, running about 7 to 11 cycles, was carried out with a sample-barcoded 5' primer and a J-beta primer mix. TCRdb recomputed calls from the 5' RACE reads with MiXCR, one row per CDR3 protein. The sample shows 450,000 to 600,000 distinct CDR3 sequences, approximately 26% of them seen only once. Extraction yielded at least 5 micrograms of total RNA per sample. Separately, the same data were catalogued under a study of T cells of mothers and their children. That investigation notes: The authors identified no persistent microchimeric T cell clones.

The source of this sequence is a boy aged 2 to 10 in good health. Sequenced sample: blood. The chain links TRBV6-5 to TRBJ2-5; D may be TRBD2 (6 bases). In DNA form, the CDR3 reads TGTGCCAGCAGTTACGCGGGGAGTACAGAGACCCAGTACTTC. This encodes CASSYAGSTETQYF.